The sequence of this T cell receptor (beta chain) was determined in a study of cytomegalovirus exposure and HLA in healthy donors. Study summary: Earlier work reported 100 million or so unique TCR beta sequences from some 170 million T cells. Study-wide findings and caveats: Some V segments, including TRBV6-2 and TRBV6-3, were excluded as indistinguishable.

Remarks on this clone: Its specificity is not known.

PCR amplification relied on 60 Vbeta primers (plus 13 Jbeta primers). The table came from immunoSEQ multiplex PCR; TCRdb's copy has only in-frame clones and leaves some out. The sample lists 73,000 or so clones, around 78% occurring once. The CDR3 loop spans 14 amino acids. Trimming left V 3 bases short and J 5 bases short, with 13 bases between. Germline CDR1 KGHSH, CDR2 LQKENI. The receptor's source is a man aged 45 to 65 in good health and CMV-seronegative. This chain links TRBV18 with TRBJ1-2, with a possible D match to TRBD1 (6 bases). Source material: PBMCs. The CDR3 here is CASSPGAQEYGYTF. The CDR3 bases are TGTGCCAGCTCACCGGGGGCGCAGGAATATGGCTACACCTTC.